One and the same sample provided the 7 T cell receptor beta chains below, sequenced in a study of blood T cells in healthy people across ages. It was with a sample-barcoded 5' primer and a J-beta primer mix that a second PCR of roughly 6 to 12 cycles was run. From the 5' RACE reads, TCRdb called clonotypes with MiXCR, one entry per CDR3 protein. The table shows about 1.5 million distinct CDR3 sequences, with about 45% occurring only once. Sequencing was carried out using blood. These receptors originate from a young woman in good health.

The chain uses TRBV28 and TRBJ1-1; D unclear. This CDR3 is built from 13 residues. Germline V gives CDR1 MDHEN, CDR2 SYDVKM. The V and J ends lost 10 bases and 1 base respectively, with 13 bases between them. CDR3 bases: TGTGCCACCCAGGTATGGGGGAACACTGAAGCTTTCTTT. Residues: CATQVWGNTEAFF.

The rearrangement joins TRBV20-1 to TRBJ1-2; D ambiguous. V was pared by 5 bases and J by 3 bases, with 16 bases between. Germline V lookup: CDR1 DFQATT, CDR2 SNEGSKA (reference sequence). The CDR3 loop spans 14 amino acids. The CDR3 loop is CSAEPVNVDYGYTF. DNA for the CDR3: TGCAGTGCTGAACCGGTCAACGTGGACTATGGCTACACCTTC.

The chain links TRBV6-5 to TRBJ2-7; 8 bases fit TRBD2. The CDR3 covers 13 residues. The germline CDR1 and CDR2 sequences are MNHEY and SVGAGI. V was clipped by 1 base and J by 5 bases; unmatched bases: 1. Here the CDR3 reads CASSYLGLDEQYF. CDR3 nucleotide sequence: TGTGCCAGCAGTTACTTGGGACTAGACGAGCAGTACTTC.

The rearrangement joins TRBV30 to TRBJ1-1; D is unclear. The CDR3 extends over 13 amino acids. Trimming pared 3 bases from V and 1 base from J, leaving 9 bases between. The germline V gene encodes CDR1 GTSNPN and CDR2 SVGIG (reference sequence). The CDR3 region is CAWRADSNTEAFF. The CDR3 nucleotides read TGTGCCTGGAGGGCAGACTCGAACACTGAAGCTTTCTTT.

Comment on this clonotype: One end of the junction does not line up with germline, which may come from a read error. The chain uses TRBV5-1 and TRBJ1-2; TRBD1 aligns across 7 bases. Germline-derived CDR1 and CDR2 are SGHRS and YFSETQ. The CDR3 is 17 amino acids. The CDR3 loop reads CASSISGQQSSNYGCTF. The CDR3 nucleotides read TGCGCCAGCAGCATCTCGGGACAGCAGAGCTCCAACTATGGCTGCACCTTC.

This clonotype occurred a few times. This chain connects TRBV5-1 to TRBJ2-5; D is perhaps TRBD1 (6 bases). Germline V gene data show CDR1 as SGHRS and CDR2 as YFSETQ. Trimming stripped 0 bases from V and 0 bases from J, with 9 bases between. The CDR3 spans 15 residues. CDR3 sequence (DNA): TGCGCCAGCAGCTTGGCGCCAGGGGACCAAGAGACCCAGTACTTC. It codes for CASSLAPGDQETQYF.

This clonotype was picked up a small number of times. This chain connects TRBV5-1 to TRBJ2-2; D remains unclear. The germline V gene encodes CDR1 SGHRS and CDR2 YFSETQ. Trimming shortened V by 0 bases and J by 7 bases, and 13 bases separated the two germline ends. The CDR3 covers 15 residues. CDR3 nucleotides: TGCGCCAGCAGCTTGGCCCGACTCGGCAGCGGGGAGCTGTTTTTT. This codes for CASSLARLGSGELFF.